A single sample gave rise to the 13 T cell receptor beta chains below, sequenced in a study of T cell changes during pregnancy in multiple sclerosis. Profiling relied on immunoSEQ multiplex PCR, and the TCRdb table lists in-frame clones only, not all of them. The table lists about 86,000 clones, 75% to 95% of them singletons. The specimen was peripheral blood, collected in the first trimester of pregnancy. These receptors were collected from a female donor in good health, enrolled as a control in a pregnancy study.

The DNA for the CDR3 is TGTGCCAGCAGCTTAGTTCCGTATAGCAATCAGCCCCAGCATTTT. As protein: CASSLVPYSNQPQHF. The chain carries TRBV7-8 and TRBJ1-5; D gene uncertain. The CDR3 is made up of 15 amino acids. Germline V gene lookup returns CDR1 SGHVS and CDR2 FQNEAQ. V was cut by 1 base and J by 0 bases, with 7 bases left in between.

Only one count was recorded for this clone. This chain joins TRBV4-1 and TRBJ1-4, with D uncertain. Trimming stripped 6 bases from V and 0 bases from J, with 11 bases between. CDR3 length: 15 residues. Germline-derived CDR1 and CDR2 are MGHRA and YSYEKL. CDR3 in DNA: TGCGCCAGCAGTCCACAGATCGCAACTAATGAAAAACTGTTTTTT. Translated: CASSPQIATNEKLFF.

This chain connects TRBV6-1 to TRBJ1-2; 9 positions match TRBD1. Germline V gene sequence: CDR1 MNHNS, CDR2 SASEGT. The CDR3 extends over 14 amino acids. Germline trimming cut 3 bases from V and 3 bases from J; bases unmatched to any gene: 2. CDR3 bases: TGTGCCAGCAGTGAGGGGACAGGGTACTATGGCTACACCTTC. Its protein product is CASSEGTGYYGYTF.

This clone was seen a single time. In nucleotides, the CDR3 is TGTGCCAGCACTCCTCAAGGCGGGAGCACAGATACGCAGTATTTT. It yields the protein CASTPQGGSTDTQYF. V is TRBV2 and J is TRBJ2-3; TRBD2 is a possible D gene (5 bases). Trimming pared 7 bases from V and 0 bases from J, leaving 14 bases between. This CDR3 contains 15 residues. Germline V gives CDR1 SNHLY, CDR2 FYNNEI.

CDR3 DNA: TGTGCCAGCAGCCAGACTAGCGGGGGGGATCAGACCCAGTACTTC. Its translation is CASSQTSGGDQTQYF. The chain links TRBV6-4 to TRBJ2-5; 14 bases map to TRBD2. Germline V CDR1 and CDR2: MRHNA, SNTAGT. The CDR3 has 15 amino acids. V shed 6 bases, J shed 6 bases, and the junction held 6 bases outside the gene matches.

The V call is TRBV11-2, the J call TRBJ2-7; tentative D call: TRBD2 (5 bases). The CDR3 contains 13 residues. V lost 8 bases and J 2 bases, leaving 13 bases between the germline ends. From germline, CDR1 is SGHAT and CDR2 FQNNGV. The CDR3 nucleotides are TGTGCCAGCCTAGGCCTCGGGACCTACGAGCAGTACTTC. This encodes CASLGLGTYEQYF.

In nucleotides, the CDR3 is TGTGCCAGCAGTCATTCCTCTCTAGCGGGGGGAAAGCAGTTCTTC. It yields the protein CASSHSSLAGGKQFF. This chain joins TRBV6-6 and TRBJ2-1; 11 nucleotides line up with TRBD2. Germline CDR1 MNHNY, CDR2 SVGAGI (reference sequence). The V and J ends lost 5 bases and 11 bases, in that order; junction bases with no gene match: 11. CDR3 length: 15 residues.

This clone was seen once. The rearrangement joins TRBV18 to TRBJ1-3; D is unclear. Germline V gene sequence: CDR1 KGHSH, CDR2 LQKENI. This CDR3 region has 17 residues. Between the trimmed V and J ends, which lost 3 bases and 0 bases, there was a span of 15 bases. The CDR3 DNA follows: TGTGCCAGCTCACCGCTGATTGGGGAGAGCTCTGGAAACACCATATATTTT. Translating gives CASSPLIGESSGNTIYF.

This clone was counted a single time. The chain has TRBV6-6 and TRBJ2-7; D possibly corresponds to TRBD2 (6 bases). CDR1 and CDR2 (germline): MNHNY, SVGAGI (reference sequence). This CDR3 is 12 amino acids long. The ends were cut back, 8 bases at V and 2 bases at J, with 10 bases in the middle. The CDR3 DNA sequence: TGTGCCAGCCTTGGAGGGGCCTACGAGCAGTACTTC. Translating it yields CASLGGAYEQYF.

V gene TRBV4-1 combines with J gene TRBJ1-2; 10 nucleotides match TRBD1. V was clipped by 0 bases and J by 11 bases; unmatched bases: 3. This CDR3 region has 13 residues. The V gene's germline CDR1 is MGHRA and CDR2 YSYEKL. CDR3 sequence: CASSQDGDRGYTF. CDR3 nucleotide sequence: TGCGCCAGCAGCCAAGATGGGGACAGGGGTTACACCTTC.

DNA for the CDR3: TGTGCTAGTGGCCGTAACAGGGGAGAGACCCAGTACTTC. Amino acid sequence: CASGRNRGETQYF. This chain connects TRBV12-5 to TRBJ2-5; 7 bases map to TRBD1. Germline V gives CDR1 LGHNT, CDR2 FRNRAP. The CDR3 covers 13 residues. V shed 6 bases, J shed 4 bases, and the junction held 5 bases outside the gene matches.

This clone occurred a few times. The rearrangement joins TRBV19 to TRBJ1-5; 8 bases line up with TRBD1. The junction had 7 bases not matched to a gene; V was cut back by 10 bases and J by 2 bases. The CDR3 has 14 residues. Germline V gene sequence: CDR1 LNHDA, CDR2 SQIVND (reference sequence). CDR3 in amino acids: CATTDRGGNQPQHF. CDR3 DNA: TGTGCCACTACTGACAGGGGCGGCAATCAGCCCCAGCATTTT.

In this sample, this clone turned up once. J is TRBJ1-3 and V is TRBV5-1, with 9 bases lining up with TRBD1. The V and J ends lost 1 base and 8 bases, in that order; junction bases with no gene match: 4. Germline CDR1 and CDR2: SGHRS and YFSETQ. This CDR3 spans 14 amino acids. CDR3 region: CASSLTGGDDTIYF. CDR3 in DNA: TGCGCCAGCAGCTTGACAGGGGGCGACGACACCATATATTTT. Looking up the rest from reference TRBV5-1 and TRBJ1-3 gives the full variable domain: KAGVTQTPRYLIKTRGQQVTLSCSPISGHRSVSWYQQTPGQGLQFLFEYFSETQRNKGNFPGRFSGRQFSNSRSEMNVSTLELGDSALYLCASSLTGGDDTIYFGEGSWLTVV.